The clone carrying this TCR beta chain appeared a few times. The antigen remains unidentified. This sample was taken from a study of identical twins. Study observations and caveats: For cord blood, abundant beta clonotypes had fewer insertions, unlike memory repertoires, which showed none. Analyses of zero insertions could, in part, be confounded by invariant MAIT and iNKT cells. Out-of-frame TCR alpha sharing observed in monozygotic twins exceeded model estimates.

A universal primer site was incorporated via template switching, and the cDNA contained unique molecular identifiers. TCRdb used MiXCR to reprocess the 5' RACE reads, holding one entry per CDR3 protein. The sample records some 710,000 distinct CDR3 sequences, around 6.1% being singletons. Trimming pared 2 bases from V and 1 base from J, leaving 5 bases between. Germline CDR1 LGHDT, CDR2 YNNKEL (reference sequence). The CDR3 is 13 amino acids. The J gene is TRBJ1-1, the V gene TRBV3-1, with D unresolved. This TCR was recovered from a man between 18 and 35 years old in good health. Input material: naive T cells sorted from blood. This CDR3 reads CASSQHQNTEAFF. The CDR3 DNA is TGTGCCAGCAGCCAACATCAGAACACTGAAGCTTTCTTT.